The clone carrying this T cell receptor beta chain was seen a few times. Its specificity is not known. This entry is derived from a study of identical twins. CDR3 length: 17 amino acids. Germline CDR1 is LGHNA and CDR2 is YNFKEQ. Trimming took 1 base from V and 0 from J; bases not matched to a gene: 6. Study results and caveats: Because invariant MAIT and iNKT cells could be present, zero-insertion analyses could be partly confounded. Carriage of fewer insertions was seen in abundant cord blood beta clonotypes, whereas memory repertoires showed none.

Carrying unique molecular identifiers, the cDNA also gained a universal primer site through template switching. TCRdb fed the 5' RACE reads into MiXCR, producing one record per CDR3 protein. The data hold 1.5 million to 2 million distinct CDR3 sequences, with less than 40% observed a single time. Sequenced sample: cord blood. This sequence was found in a newborn girl in good health. This chain connects TRBV4-2 to TRBJ1-5, with 7 bases aligning to TRBD1. The CDR3 sequence: CASSQVGTAYSNQPQHF. CDR3 bases: TGTGCCAGCAGCCAAGTTGGGACAGCTTATAGCAATCAGCCCCAGCATTTT.